This section outlines one T cell receptor (beta chain) sequence together with its context. Antigen: not known. In the PCR, 60 Vbeta and 13 Jbeta primers were used. Clones were read by immunoSEQ multiplex PCR, and TCRdb kept only the in-frame ones, dropping some. The ten top clones account for more than 15%, within a sample of about 65,000 clones. This record belongs to a study of cytomegalovirus exposure and HLA in healthy donors. Findings and caveats of the study: Further analysis, carried out later, found HLA-associated TCR beta chains more clonally expanded than equally common other chains.

The material sequenced was PBMCs. The receptor was derived from a boy under 18 in good health and CMV-seronegative.

CDR3 DNA sequence: TGTGCCATCAGTGCGGACAGGGCTGATTTTGGTGGCTACACCTTC. Translation gives CAISADRADFGGYTF. The chain has TRBV10-3 and TRBJ1-2, with 8 bases fitting TRBD1. The CDR3 has 15 amino acids. V shed 4 bases and J 7 bases; nucleotides not matched to a gene: 11. Germline loops: CDR1 ENHRY, CDR2 SYGVKD.